Reported below is one T cell receptor (beta chain). Its matching antigen is unknown. There were TCR beta CDR3 regions amplified from RNA transcripts. TCR CDR3 underwent first-round RT-PCR with the HTBI primer set. From the multiplex PCR reads, TCRdb called clonotypes with MiXCR, one entry per CDR3 protein. The top ten hold less than 20% of the sample, which has about 500,000 distinct CDR3 sequences, under 15% seen once. This sample was taken from a study of T cells in Graves' hyperthyroidism and ophthalmopathy. Overall study results and limits: Classification by a 13 V-J model distinguished ophthalmopathy from stable hyperthyroidism.

The CDR3 sequence is 13 residues long. The germline gives CDR1 LNHDA, CDR2 SQIVND (reference sequence). Trimming removed 3 bases from V and 5 bases from J, with 8 bases in between. This sequence was found in a woman aged 18-30 years with Graves' hyperthyroidism. The sequenced sample consisted of blood. This chain uses TRBV19 with TRBJ2-1; the D gene is possibly TRBD1 (5 bases). The CDR3 here is CASSMGRDNEQFF. DNA of the CDR3: TGTGCCAGTAGTATGGGCAGGGACAATGAGCAGTTCTTC. Together with reference TRBV19 and TRBJ2-1, the CDR3 gives the full variable domain: DGGITQSPKYLFRKEGQNVTLSCEQNLNHDAMYWYRQDPGQGLRLIYYSQIVNDFQKGDIAEGYSVSREKKESFPLTVTSAQKNPTAFYLCASSMGRDNEQFFGPGTRLTVL.